Listed below are T cell receptor beta chains from one sample, sequenced in a study of blood T cell repertoires in COVID-19. Measured with immunoSEQ multiplex PCR; TCRdb has only the in-frame clones, and not every one. The table shows around 200,000 clones, with 85% occurring only once. The sequencing input was PBMCs or T cells enriched from blood (not recorded which). Every receptor here comes from a man aged 40-50 years who had recovered from COVID-19. Both conserved end residues are trimmed from each CDR3.

V gene: TRBV6-5; CDR3 length: 14; J gene: TRBJ2-2; CDR3 protein: ASSFDLTSEAGELF
V gene: TRBV11-3; CDR3 length: 13; J gene: TRBJ2-1; CDR3 protein: ASSLPPSGRDEQF
V gene: TRBV24-1; CDR3 length: 18; J gene: TRBJ2-3; CDR3 protein: ATSDSGTSGSSVSTDTQY
V gene: TRBV5-1; CDR3 length: 15; J gene: TRBJ2-1; CDR3 protein: ASSPTQRTGGGNEQF
V gene: TRBV11-3; CDR3 length: 13; J gene: TRBJ2-2; CDR3 protein: ASSLVAGAPGELF
V gene: TRBV6-6; CDR3 length: 12; J gene: TRBJ2-7; CDR3 protein: ASTTRTPSYEQY
V gene: TRBV5-4; CDR3 length: 14; J gene: TRBJ2-2; CDR3 protein: ASSLGGLAGSGELF
V gene: TRBV25-1; CDR3 length: 12; J gene: TRBJ1-3; CDR3 protein: ASSESGTGNTIY
V gene: TRBV13; CDR3 length: 12; J gene: TRBJ1-2; CDR3 protein: ASSLGIGGYGYT
V gene: TRBV11-2; CDR3 length: 17; J gene: TRBJ2-3; CDR3 protein: ASSWPPLDRSPSTDTQY
V gene: TRBV7-2; CDR3 length: 13; J gene: TRBJ1-2; CDR3 protein: ASSPWTGGNYGYT
V gene: TRBV19; CDR3 length: 13; J gene: TRBJ2-3; CDR3 protein: ASKRSGSRTDTQY
V gene: TRBV24-1; CDR3 length: 15; J gene: TRBJ2-1; CDR3 protein: ATSDPGTSGSYNEQF
V gene: TRBV4-2; CDR3 length: 13; J gene: TRBJ2-2; CDR3 protein: ASSQRKTGPGELF
V gene: TRBV6-2/TRBV6-3; CDR3 length: 17; J gene: TRBJ2-2; CDR3 protein: ASSYSWLAEKRDTGELF
V gene: TRBV6-5; CDR3 length: 9; J gene: TRBJ2-1; CDR3 protein: ASSSPNEQF
V gene: TRBV9; CDR3 length: 13; J gene: TRBJ2-7; CDR3 protein: ASSVGSGSSYEQY
V gene: TRBV19; CDR3 length: 13; J gene: TRBJ1-2; CDR3 protein: ASSPWDRSNYGYT
V gene: TRBV28; CDR3 length: 12; J gene: TRBJ1-5; CDR3 protein: ASSNRGLHQPQH
V gene: TRBV11-2; CDR3 length: 10; J gene: TRBJ2-7; CDR3 protein: ASETSAAEQY
V gene: TRBV15; CDR3 length: 11; J gene: TRBJ2-7; CDR3 protein: ATSRGLVDEQY
V gene: TRBV6-6; CDR3 length: 13; J gene: TRBJ2-1; CDR3 protein: ASSDQAVDVDEQF